Detailed here is one T cell receptor (beta chain). Its cognate antigen is unknown. The data belong to a study of vaccination and CD4 T cells after COVID-19. Study conclusions and caveats: The great majority, 304 of 307 vaccine-specific clones, proved spike mono-reactive in convalescent patients.

The Oncomine TCR Beta short-read assay was applied to DNA of cultured CD4+ T cells. In this case, cultured CD4+ T cells provided the extracted genomic DNA. Each CDR3 protein gets one entry after TCRdb re-called the PCR reads with MiXCR. The data hold under 15,000 distinct CDR3 sequences, with approximately 60% observed a single time. The treatment was: roughly nine-day PBMC culture with coronavirus spike peptide pools or control peptides (ViraFEST assay). The CDR3 has 20 amino acids. The germline V gene encodes CDR1 SGHTA and CDR2 FQGNSA. Trimming left V 4 bases short and J 4 bases short, with 28 bases between.

V usage is TRBV7-2 and J usage is TRBJ2-2; either TRBD1 or TRBD2 may fit D (6 bases each). Source material: CD4+ T cells from blood, cultured in vitro. This sequence was found in a human donor who had recovered from COVID-19. The CDR3: CASSWKPVRQGRIGTGELFF. The CDR3 region has the DNA TGTGCCAGCAGCTGGAAACCCGTCCGGCAGGGGAGGATCGGCACCGGGGAGCTGTTTTTT.